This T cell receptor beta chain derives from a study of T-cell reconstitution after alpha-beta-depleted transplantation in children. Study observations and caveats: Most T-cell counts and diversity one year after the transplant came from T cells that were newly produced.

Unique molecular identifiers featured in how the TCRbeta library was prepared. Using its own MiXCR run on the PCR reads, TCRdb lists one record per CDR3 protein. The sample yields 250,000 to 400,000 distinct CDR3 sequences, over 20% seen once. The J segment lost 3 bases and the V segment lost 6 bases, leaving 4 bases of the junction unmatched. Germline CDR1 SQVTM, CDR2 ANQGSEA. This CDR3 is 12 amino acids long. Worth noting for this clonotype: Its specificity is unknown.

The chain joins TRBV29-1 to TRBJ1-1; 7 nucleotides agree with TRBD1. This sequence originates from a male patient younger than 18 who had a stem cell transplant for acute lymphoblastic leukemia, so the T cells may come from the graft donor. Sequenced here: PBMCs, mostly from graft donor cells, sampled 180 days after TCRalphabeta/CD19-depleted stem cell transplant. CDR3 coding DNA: TGCAGCGTGACACAGGGGCACACTGAAGCTTTCTTT. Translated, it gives CSVTQGHTEAFF.